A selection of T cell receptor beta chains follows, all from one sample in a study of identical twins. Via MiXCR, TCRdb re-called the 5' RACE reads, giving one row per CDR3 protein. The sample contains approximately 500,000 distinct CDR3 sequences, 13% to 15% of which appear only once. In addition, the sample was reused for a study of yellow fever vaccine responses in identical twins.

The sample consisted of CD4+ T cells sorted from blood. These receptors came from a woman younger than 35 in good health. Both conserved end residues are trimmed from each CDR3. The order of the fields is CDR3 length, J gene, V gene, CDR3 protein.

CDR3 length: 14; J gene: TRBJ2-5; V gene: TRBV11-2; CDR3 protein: ASSLRQGQLQETQY
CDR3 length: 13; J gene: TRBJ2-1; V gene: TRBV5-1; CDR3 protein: ASRLVAGERNEQF
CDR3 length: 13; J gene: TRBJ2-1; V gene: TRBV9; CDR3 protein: ASSGTGALYNEQF
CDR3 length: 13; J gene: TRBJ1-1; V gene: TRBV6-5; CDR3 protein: ASSYMTGVNTEAF
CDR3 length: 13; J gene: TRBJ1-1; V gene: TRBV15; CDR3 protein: ATSRAPGENTEAF
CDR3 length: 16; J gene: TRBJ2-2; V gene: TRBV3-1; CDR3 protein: ASSQGGPLAGNTGELF
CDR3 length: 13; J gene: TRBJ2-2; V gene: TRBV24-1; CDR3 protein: ATSDLWTNTGELF
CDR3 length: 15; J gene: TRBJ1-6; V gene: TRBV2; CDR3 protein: ASSEAGWTGPQSPLH
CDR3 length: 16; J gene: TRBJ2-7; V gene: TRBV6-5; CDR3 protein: ASSYGGGGAGRPYEQY
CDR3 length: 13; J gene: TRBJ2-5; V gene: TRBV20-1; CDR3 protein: SARRRDRGKETQY
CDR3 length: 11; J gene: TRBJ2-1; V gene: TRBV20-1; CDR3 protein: SADRQGGNEQF
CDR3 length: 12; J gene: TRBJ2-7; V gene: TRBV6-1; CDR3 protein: ASSEAHFLGEQY
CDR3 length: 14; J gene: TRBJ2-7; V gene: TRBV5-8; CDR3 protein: ASSLFYGSGTYEQY
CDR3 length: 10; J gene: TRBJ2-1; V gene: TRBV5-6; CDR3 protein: ASSLSGYEQF
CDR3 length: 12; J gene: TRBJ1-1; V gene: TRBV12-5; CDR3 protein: ACGPGGENSVQF
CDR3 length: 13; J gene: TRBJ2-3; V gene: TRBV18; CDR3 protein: ASSLHPLSTDTQY
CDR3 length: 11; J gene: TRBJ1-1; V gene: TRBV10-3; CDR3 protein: AITPGPNTEAF
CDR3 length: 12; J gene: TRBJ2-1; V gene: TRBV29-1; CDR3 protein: SVESRGPYNEQF
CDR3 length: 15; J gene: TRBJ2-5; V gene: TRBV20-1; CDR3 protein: SARDVLAGGSQETQY
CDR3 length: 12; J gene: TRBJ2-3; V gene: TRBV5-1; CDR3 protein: ASSQDLNTDTQY
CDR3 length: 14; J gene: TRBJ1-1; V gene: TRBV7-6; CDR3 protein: ASSATEGALFTEAF
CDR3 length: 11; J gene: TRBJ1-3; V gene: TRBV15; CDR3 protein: ATRESSGNTIY
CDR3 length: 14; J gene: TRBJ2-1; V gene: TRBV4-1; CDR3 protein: ASRSVGTKSYNEQF
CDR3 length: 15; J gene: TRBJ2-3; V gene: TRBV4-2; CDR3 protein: ASSQDQAGVGTDTQY
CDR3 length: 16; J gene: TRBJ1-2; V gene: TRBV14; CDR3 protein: ASSQEGLSSRAYYGYT